The rows below give T cell receptor beta chains drawn from one sample of a study of blood T cell repertoires in COVID-19. Here immunoSEQ multiplex PCR was the method, and the copy in TCRdb shows in-frame clones only, minus some. In the table there are 200,000 to 250,000 clones, 75% to 90% of which are singletons. The sequenced sample consisted of PBMCs or T cells enriched from blood (not recorded which). The receptor set was obtained from a man aged 45 to 65 who had been exposed to COVID-19. Each CDR3 is given with its conserved first and last residue. Expanded clones get a size class; other rows say once, few or many, or leave the size out.

>-|TRBV28|TRBJ1-2
CASKGQGRSNYGYTF
>-|TRBV9|TRBJ1-1
CASSVGQGRSYAPEAFF
>-|TRBV28|TRBJ2-5
CASSSPSGQGRETQYF
>-|TRBV10-3|TRBJ1-6
CAISESLTGGLNSPLHF
>-|TRBV29-1|TRBJ2-3
CSVVVETRMRSTDTQYF
>-|TRBV2|TRBJ2-3
CASSERAGVALSTDTQYF
>-|TRBV19|TRBJ1-1
CASRHQGATEAFF
>-|TRBV5-4|TRBJ1-2
CASSSAGAGYGYTF
>-|TRBV28|TRBJ1-4
CASSGEVPRGKLFF
>-|TRBV5-1|TRBJ2-3
CASSRWTGEFLYF
>-|TRBV7-8|TRBJ1-4
CASRRTRGEGEKLFF
>-|TRBV28|TRBJ2-1
CASSFGGAPSSYNEQFF
>once|TRBV3-1/TRBV3-2|TRBJ1-1
CASSQGGGRGQGAFF
>-|TRBV5-4|TRBJ1-2
CASTRLDTNYGYTF
>-|TRBV28|TRBJ1-5
CASSQHPRTQPQHF
>once|TRBV28|TRBJ1-5
CASSLSPGGPSNQPQHF
>-|TRBV5-6|TRBJ2-1
CASSLTGNSYNEQFF
>-|TRBV5-1|TRBJ2-5
CASSPQGQGGRETQYF
>-|TRBV28|TRBJ1-5
CASSFGLEGQPQHF
>once|TRBV14|TRBJ2-3
CASSRRGWVPDTQYF
>few|TRBV11-2|TRBJ2-5
CASSYAHLGLAGQETQYF
>-|TRBV4-2|TRBJ2-3
CASSQAGQAGGPSGGTDTQYF
>-|TRBV9|TRBJ2-1
CASSAERGKQFF
>-|TRBV7-9|TRBJ1-3
CASSLRAGSAGNTIYF
>few|TRBV5-1|TRBJ1-2
CASSYGQGAGGYTF
>-|TRBV18|TRBJ2-3
CASSPPAPTDTQYF
>-|TRBV3-1/TRBV3-2|TRBJ1-1
CASSLQGGHTEAFF
>-|TRBV5-1|TRBJ2-1
CASSGPGLSSDEQFF
>-|TRBV11-2|TRBJ2-3
CASSLDVRPGRTDTQYF
>once|TRBV5-1|TRBJ1-4
CASSLSPEEKLFF
>-|TRBV9|TRBJ2-1
CASSVEGTTYNEQFF
>-|TRBV18|TRBJ2-3
CASSPSDSGDTQYF
>-|TRBV19|TRBJ1-1
CASSTGWTEAFF
>once|TRBV7-8|TRBJ1-1
CASSLVPEGPEAFF
>few|TRBV5-4|TRBJ1-6
CASSSPSSPSSPLHF
>-|TRBV27|TRBJ2-7
CASSPMGPYEQYF
>-|TRBV20-1|TRBJ2-3
CSATDPSRTDTQYF
>once|TRBV2|TRBJ1-6
CASSGDRGSPLHF
>-|TRBV29-1|TRBJ1-1
CSVDGPGGDTEAFF
>-|TRBV2|TRBJ1-1
CASSGPGVTEAFF